These 27 T cell receptor beta chains originate from one sample sequenced in a study of cytomegalovirus exposure and HLA in healthy donors. In the PCR, 60 Vbeta and 13 Jbeta primers were used. The protocol was immunoSEQ multiplex PCR, while the TCRdb copy is restricted to in-frame clones and leaves out a portion. The sample has around 100,000 clones. The specimen sequenced was PBMCs. The source of these receptors is a man aged 45-65 years in good health and CMV-seronegative.

This chain links TRBV29-1 with TRBJ2-1, with TRBD1 matching over 10 bases. The trim removed 8 bases at V and 3 bases at J, leaving 4 bases unmatched. Germline CDR1 reads SQVTM; CDR2 reads ANQGSEA. This CDR3 has 13 residues. The CDR3 loop is CSLGQGLYNEQFF. The CDR3 DNA is TGCAGCCTGGGACAGGGGCTCTACAATGAGCAGTTCTTC.

The genes are TRBV5-4 and TRBJ2-5; TRBD2 matches 8 bases. After removal of 1 base from V and 4 bases from J, the junction contained 6 bases not matched to a gene. Germline V gene data show CDR1 as SGHNT and CDR2 as YYREEE (reference sequence). This CDR3 comprises 15 residues. The CDR3 protein is CASSLIGGGLETQYF. As DNA, the CDR3 is TGTGCCAGCAGCTTGATCGGGGGGGGATTAGAGACCCAGTACTTC.

V usage is TRBV19 and J usage is TRBJ1-2; 9 bases fit TRBD1. With V trimmed by 2 bases and J by 4 bases, 11 bases remained unmatched. This CDR3 is 17 amino acids long. CDR1 is LNHDA and CDR2 is SQIVND in the germline V gene (reference sequence). CDR3: CASSISRDRVTGYGYTF. The CDR3 region has the DNA TGTGCCAGTAGTATATCCCGGGACAGGGTTACCGGCTATGGCTACACCTTC.

CDR3 region: CASNALLTGELFF. The CDR3 nucleotides are TGTGCCAGCAACGCACTTCTCACCGGGGAGCTGTTTTTT. The V gene is TRBV6-1, the J gene TRBJ2-2; no clear D gene. The V end lost 7 bases, the J end lost 4 bases, and 10 bases lay between the germline ends. The CDR3 length is 13 residues. Germline V lookup: CDR1 MNHNS, CDR2 SASEGT.

The chain is built from TRBV6-5 and TRBJ1-2, with D perhaps TRBD1 (5 bases). CDR1 and CDR2 (germline): MNHEY, SVGAGI. Trimming stripped 5 bases from V and 4 bases from J, with 11 bases between. This CDR3 is built from 13 residues. DNA of the CDR3: TGTGCCAGCAGTCAGGGTTTTAGCTATGGCTACACCTTC. It specifies CASSQGFSYGYTF.

The V call is TRBV2, the J call TRBJ1-1, with 9 positions matching TRBD1. The CDR3 runs 18 residues. V shed 5 bases, J shed 2 bases, and the junction held 15 bases outside the gene matches. Per the germline V gene, CDR1 is SNHLY and CDR2 is FYNNEI. This chain's CDR3 is CASSFSPGQGDPNTEAFF. CDR3 nucleotide sequence: TGTGCCAGCAGTTTTTCACCGGGACAGGGAGATCCCAACACTGAAGCTTTCTTT.

The DNA for the CDR3 is TGTGCCAGCAGTTACTCCTCGGGGATCTCCTACGAGCAGTACTTC. This encodes CASSYSSGISYEQYF. The chain employs TRBV6-5 and TRBJ2-5; possible D gene TRBD2, 5 bases. The DNA end favors TRBJ2-7, so the J call may be wrong. The CDR3 runs 15 residues. Per the germline V gene, CDR1 is MNHEY and CDR2 is SVGAGI.

V usage is TRBV5-4 and J usage is TRBJ1-2; D is possibly TRBD1 (6 bases). The CDR3 is 14 residues long. V lost 0 bases to trimming and J lost 4 bases, with 10 bases between them. Germline CDR1 is SGHNT and CDR2 is YYREEE (reference sequence). The CDR3 nucleotides are TGTGCCAGCAGCTTGGACAGGGTAACCTATGGCTACACCTTC. Protein product: CASSLDRVTYGYTF. The full variable domain, completed using reference TRBV5-4 and TRBJ1-2, is ETGVTQSPTHLIKTRGQQVTLRCSSQSGHNTVSWYQQALGQGPQFIFQYYREEENGRGNFPPRFSGLQFPNYSSELNVNALELDDSALYLCASSLDRVTYGYTFGSGTRLTVV.

The chain uses TRBV5-6 and TRBJ1-5; D gene ambiguous. The germline V and J ends were trimmed by 1 base and 0 bases, with 5 bases remaining between them. CDR1 and CDR2 from the germline V gene are SGHDT and YYEEEE. The CDR3 has 14 amino acids. CDR3 DNA: TGTGCCAGCAGCTTGTTGTATAGCAATCAGCCCCAGCATTTT. Residues: CASSLLYSNQPQHF.

The chain joins TRBV7-9 to TRBJ2-3; 16 bases map to TRBD2. CDR3 length: 18 residues. From germline, CDR1 is SEHNR and CDR2 FQNEAQ (reference sequence). V gave up 4 bases and J gave up 2 bases; unmatched junction bases: 6. CDR3 residues: CASSSGLAGGLVTDTQYF. CDR3 DNA sequence: TGTGCCAGCAGCTCGGGACTAGCGGGGGGGCTCGTCACAGATACGCAGTATTTT. Full variable domain (outside the CDR3, taken from reference TRBV7-9 and TRBJ2-3): DTGVSQNPRHKITKRGQNVTFRCDPISEHNRLYWYRQTLGQGPEFLTYFQNEAQLEKSRLLSDRFSAERPKGSFSTLEIQRTEQGDSAMYLCASSSGLAGGLVTDTQYFGPGTRLTVL.

The rearrangement links TRBV7-2 to TRBJ2-7; 9 bases match TRBD1. With V trimmed by 4 bases and J by 1 base, 5 bases remained unmatched. The germline CDR1 and CDR2 sequences are SGHTA and FQGNSA. The CDR3 loop spans 15 amino acids. Here the CDR3 reads CASSSRQGGSYEQYF. The CDR3, as DNA: TGTGCCAGCAGCTCCCGACAGGGGGGTTCCTACGAGCAGTACTTC.

The chain couples TRBV19 to TRBJ1-2; the match to TRBD1 covers 7 bases. Trimming cost V 8 bases and J 0 bases; bases outside gene matches: 6. CDR1 and CDR2 from the germline V gene are LNHDA and SQIVND (reference sequence). CDR3 length: 14 residues. Written as DNA, the CDR3 is TGTGCCAGTGGTTACAGGGGAACTAACTATGGCTACACCTTC. Translation gives CASGYRGTNYGYTF. Drawing the rest from reference TRBV19 and TRBJ1-2, the complete variable domain is DGGITQSPKYLFRKEGQNVTLSCEQNLNHDAMYWYRQDPGQGLRLIYYSQIVNDFQKGDIAEGYSVSREKKESFPLTVTSAQKNPTAFYLCASGYRGTNYGYTFGSGTRLTVV.

V gene TRBV4-3 combines with J gene TRBJ2-1, with 11 positions matching TRBD2. J lost 6 bases, V lost 4 bases, and 5 bases had no gene match. Per germline, CDR1 LGHNA and CDR2 YSLEER. The CDR3 totals 15 residues. The CDR3 coding sequence is TGCGCCAGCAGCCTTAGCGGGAGGGCCCGCAATGAGCAGTTCTTC. Encoded protein: CASSLSGRARNEQFF.

This chain joins TRBV15 and TRBJ2-3; TRBD2 matches at 15 bases. The germline gives CDR1 LNHNV, CDR2 YYDKDF (reference sequence). The CDR3 covers 16 residues. The ends lost 0 bases at V and 5 bases at J; junction bases unmatched: 0. DNA for the CDR3: TGTGCCACCAGCAGAGAGGGACTAGCGGGAGGAGATACGCAGTATTTT. It yields the protein CATSREGLAGGDTQYF. The full variable domain, in which reference TRBV15 and TRBJ2-3 provide the parts outside the CDR3, is DAMVIQNPRYQVTQFGKPVTLSCSQTLNHNVMYWYQQKSSQAPKLLFHYYDKDFNNEADTPDNFQSRRPNTSFCFLDIRSPGLGDTAMYLCATSREGLAGGDTQYFGPGTRLTVL.

The chain carries TRBV15 and TRBJ2-7, with D uncertain. The CDR3 covers 13 residues. Deletions cut 0 bases from V and 3 bases from J, with 6 bases between. CDR1 is LNHNV and CDR2 is YYDKDF in the germline V gene (reference sequence). The CDR3 spells CATSRDPNYEQYF. CDR3 nucleotide sequence: TGTGCCACCAGCAGAGATCCCAACTACGAGCAGTACTTC.

This chain connects TRBV7-9 to TRBJ2-2; D is possibly TRBD1 (7 bases). The V end was cut by 5 bases, the J end by 4 bases, with 14 bases between. The V gene's germline CDR1 is SEHNR and CDR2 FQNEAQ (reference sequence). The CDR3 length is 15 residues. CDR3 region: CASSRTRGVTGELFF. The CDR3 nucleotides are TGTGCCAGCAGCCGGACCAGGGGGGTCACCGGGGAGCTGTTTTTT.

The V gene is TRBV29-1, the J gene TRBJ1-1; D remains unclear. V was trimmed by 3 bases and J by 1 base, leaving 9 bases between them. CDR3 length equals 13 residues. Germline CDR1 reads SQVTM; CDR2 reads ANQGSEA. CDR3 region: CSVDGLANTEAFF. As DNA, the CDR3 is TGCAGCGTTGACGGGTTGGCGAACACTGAAGCTTTCTTT.

The chain links TRBV19 to TRBJ2-3, with D possibly matching TRBD2 (5 bases). This CDR3 region has 17 residues. V dropped 0 bases and J dropped 1 base, with 14 bases sitting between them. The germline V gene encodes CDR1 LNHDA and CDR2 SQIVND (reference sequence). CDR3 nucleotides: TGTGCCAGTAGTATAGATCTGGAGGAGGCGGGCACAGATACGCAGTATTTT. Translation gives CASSIDLEEAGTDTQYF.

Written as DNA, the CDR3 is TGCGCCAGCAGCCAAGAGGGCCAGGAGGGCACCGGGGAGCTGTTTTTT. Its protein is CASSQEGQEGTGELFF. The rearrangement joins TRBV4-3 to TRBJ2-2; TRBD2 might be the D (6 bases). CDR3 size: 16 residues. CDR1 is LGHNA and CDR2 is YSLEER in the germline V gene. The V end was cut by 0 bases, the J end by 4 bases, with 12 bases between.

The chain links TRBV28 to TRBJ2-2, with D hard to call. The V and J ends lost 7 bases and 3 bases respectively, with 9 bases between them. The CDR3 is 13 residues long. The germline gives CDR1 MDHEN, CDR2 SYDVKM. The CDR3 here is CASTKMYTGELFF. The CDR3 DNA is TGTGCCAGCACTAAGATGTACACCGGGGAGCTGTTTTTT.

V and J are TRBV6-1 and TRBJ1-5, with D unclear. The V gene's germline CDR1 is MNHNS and CDR2 SASEGT. The V and J ends lost 6 bases and 7 bases respectively, with 16 bases between them. The CDR3 length is 14 residues. CDR3 nucleotides: TGTGCCAGCAGGGCCCCAGGAATTTGGCAGCCCCAGCATTTT. This codes for CASRAPGIWQPQHF.

The V gene is TRBV2, the J gene TRBJ2-2; 7 bases align to TRBD2. CDR1 and CDR2 (germline): SNHLY, FYNNEI. The V and J ends lost 6 bases and 7 bases, in that order; junction bases with no gene match: 8. This CDR3 region has 14 residues. The CDR3 nucleotides are TGTGCCAGCAGCCTGACTAGCTCCGGCGGGGAGCTGTTTTTT. This codes for CASSLTSSGGELFF.

The chain has TRBV19 and TRBJ2-4; the match to TRBD2 covers 9 bases. This CDR3 comprises 13 residues. Germline CDR1 reads LNHDA; CDR2 reads SQIVND (reference sequence). V gave up 8 bases and J gave up 5 bases; unmatched junction bases: 4. CDR3: CASRLAVENIQYF. CDR3 nucleotides: TGTGCCAGTCGACTAGCGGTAGAAAACATTCAGTACTTC.

V is TRBV7-2 and J is TRBJ1-1; D not resolved. The CDR3 has 14 residues. Looked up from germline, CDR1 is SGHTA and CDR2 is FQGNSA. Trimming stripped 2 bases from V and 1 base from J, with 8 bases between. The CDR3 nucleotides read TGTGCCAGCAGCTTAAACGCGGGGAACACTGAAGCTTTCTTT. Residues: CASSLNAGNTEAFF.

The V and J genes are TRBV27 and TRBJ2-1; 10 positions match TRBD1. The V and J ends lost 4 bases and 7 bases, in that order; junction bases with no gene match: 13. There are 17 residues in the CDR3. Germline CDR1 reads MNHEY; CDR2 reads SMNVEV (reference sequence). CDR3 coding DNA: TGTGCCAGCAGTTCCGGTAGGGGGACAGGGGCCCCGAATGAGCAGTTCTTC. Encoded protein: CASSSGRGTGAPNEQFF.

V and J are TRBV29-1 and TRBJ2-1; 7 nucleotides align to TRBD2. The trim removed 5 bases at V and 4 bases at J, leaving 5 bases unmatched. The CDR3 has 13 residues. In germline, CDR1 is SQVTM, CDR2 ANQGSEA. In DNA, the CDR3 is TGCAGCGTTTTGACTAGCAGATACAATGAGCAGTTCTTC. It specifies CSVLTSRYNEQFF.

CDR3 nucleotides: TGCGCCAGCAGCCAAGATTGGCGGGGGGGGGCCACAACCGGGGAGCTGTTTTTT. Its protein is CASSQDWRGGATTGELFF. The rearrangement joins TRBV4-3 to TRBJ2-2; 9 bases are a match to TRBD2. Trimming removed 0 bases from V and 5 bases from J; junction bases left unmatched: 10. The CDR3 has 18 amino acids. CDR1 is LGHNA, CDR2 YSLEER, per germline.